This T cell receptor (beta chain) was sequenced for a study of beta chain features in type 1 diabetes. The overall study: In all, around 99 million sorted cells from all samples were analyzed.

Sequencing targeted expressed TCRB transcripts, as all isolated RNA had been reverse transcribed. About 3.57 million reads were obtained on average from naive, central memory and regulatory T cell samples. Profiling relied on immunoSEQ multiplex PCR, and the TCRdb table lists in-frame clones only, not all of them. The sample includes some 360,000 clones, about 20% of them seen just once. The study, taken as a whole, reports: Type 1 diabetes patients had fewer VDJ junction insertions and more deletions. Type 1 diabetes patients showed a moderate but significant shortening of TCRB CDR3s in all four CD4+ subsets.

This clone was counted only a few times. Its antigen is as yet unknown. Germline-derived CDR1 and CDR2 are MNHEY and SMNVEV (reference sequence). The V segment lost 3 bases and the J segment 5 bases; nucleotides outside the gene matches: 3. This CDR3 has 14 residues. The source material was naive CD4+ T cells from blood. The chain has TRBV27 and TRBJ2-3; TRBD2 aligns across 9 bases. The sequence came from a woman aged 18-29 years in good health. CDR3 sequence: CASSFSGGEDTQYF. The CDR3 DNA reads TGTGCCAGCAGTTTTAGCGGGGGAGAAGATACGCAGTATTTT.